The 31 T cell receptor beta chains below come from one sample, sequenced in a study of blood T cells in healthy people across ages. Next came a second PCR, run for about 6 to 11 cycles, which used a sample-barcoded 5' primer along with a J-beta primer mix. TCRdb processed the 5' RACE reads anew with MiXCR; each CDR3 protein has one entry. Among some 370,000 distinct CDR3 sequences, 45% to 60% were seen once, and the ten largest hold 45% to 65%. The sample was blood. These receptors all come from a man in his 60s in good health.

CDR3 in DNA: TGTGCCAGCAAAGCCGACAGGGTCGACTACGAGCAGTACTTC. This gives the protein CASKADRVDYEQYF. This chain connects TRBV2 to TRBJ2-7, with 7 bases that match TRBD1. The CDR3 spans 14 residues. Trimming took 7 bases from V and 3 from J; bases not matched to a gene: 9. Germline values: CDR1 SNHLY, CDR2 FYNNEI.

J is TRBJ2-1 and V is TRBV14, with a tentative D call TRBD2 (6 bases). The CDR3 contains 15 residues. Looked up from germline, CDR1 is SGHDN and CDR2 is FVKESK. V lost 4 bases and J lost 3, with 13 bases in between. CDR3 residues: CASSPGGDYYNEQFF. CDR3 coding DNA: TGTGCCAGCAGCCCCGGGGGAGACTACTACAATGAGCAGTTCTTC.

In its sample, this clonotype was seen a few times. The chain employs TRBV7-9 and TRBJ2-5; D is ambiguous. The J call may be wrong; the DNA end is better matched by TRBJ2-7. Germline lookup yields CDR1 SEHNR and CDR2 FQNEAQ (reference sequence). The CDR3 runs 15 residues. The CDR3 DNA follows: TGTGCCAGCAGCGGCAGTGTTCCACGTCAACCCGAGCAGTACTTC. This encodes CASSGSVPRQPEQYF.

This clonotype was recorded a few times. The chain has TRBV9 and TRBJ2-4; D not resolved. The DNA end is more similar to TRBJ2-7, so the J call may be wrong. CDR1 SGDLS and CDR2 YYNGEE come from the germline V gene. CDR3 length equals 15 residues. CDR3 bases: TGTGCCAGCAGCGTAGGGGTGGGCGGTCTCTACGAGCAGTACTTC. Residues: CASSVGVGGLYEQYF.

V gene TRBV20-1 combines with J gene TRBJ2-7; D unresolved. The germline V and J ends were trimmed by 1 base and 6 bases, with 10 bases remaining between them. CDR1 and CDR2 (germline): DFQATT, SNEGSKA (reference sequence). The CDR3 is made up of 12 amino acids. CDR3 loop: CSARVTRSEQYF. DNA for the CDR3: TGCAGTGCTAGAGTAACAAGAAGCGAGCAGTACTTC.

This clonotype was recorded many times. The chain joins TRBV27 to TRBJ2-7; 7 positions agree with TRBD1. There are 14 residues in the CDR3. CDR1 and CDR2 from the germline V gene are MNHEY and SMNVEV (reference sequence). Unmatched junction bases numbered 9, after V lost 5 bases and J lost 5 bases. CDR3 residues: CASSETRGSNEQYF. In nucleotides, the CDR3 is TGTGCCAGCAGTGAAACCAGGGGGTCGAACGAGCAGTACTTC.

This clonotype was detected a few times. The DNA of the CDR3 is TGTGCCAGCAGTAGACAGCTATCTCCGGTCTACTCCCAAGAGACCCAGTACTTC. It encodes CASSRQLSPVYSQETQYF. V is TRBV6-1 and J is TRBJ2-5; weak D call: TRBD1 (5 bases). Germline V lookup: CDR1 MNHNS, CDR2 SASEGT. Trimming removed 5 bases at V and 1 base at J, with 23 bases between. The CDR3 covers 18 residues.

The chain links TRBV20-1 to TRBJ2-5; D perhaps matches TRBD2 (6 bases). V dropped 3 bases and J dropped 7 bases, with 18 bases sitting between them. CDR3 length: 14 amino acids. Germline assignment: CDR1 DFQATT and CDR2 SNEGSKA (reference sequence). CDR3 DNA: TGCAGTGCTAGGGGTAGCGGCCAGGGATGGACCCAGTACTTC. Its protein is CSARGSGQGWTQYF.

The rearrangement links TRBV4-1 to TRBJ2-2; D unresolved. Trimming stripped 0 bases from V and 7 bases from J, with 12 bases between. Germline V lookup: CDR1 MGHRA, CDR2 YSYEKL. This CDR3 comprises 15 residues. The CDR3 sequence: CASSQDQRTSGELFF. Here the CDR3 DNA reads TGCGCCAGCAGCCAAGACCAGAGGACGAGCGGGGAGCTGTTTTTT.

The gene calls are TRBV27 and TRBJ1-1; a weak D match, TRBD1 (6 bases). The CDR3 consists of 14 residues. The V end lost 8 bases, the J end lost 2 bases, and 15 bases lay between the germline ends. The germline gives CDR1 MNHEY, CDR2 SMNVEV (reference sequence). The CDR3 reads CASGVSGANTEAFF. The CDR3 region has the DNA TGTGCCAGCGGTGTTTCGGGGGCCAACACTGAAGCTTTCTTT.

This clonotype was recorded a few times. The V gene is TRBV4-2, the J gene TRBJ2-7; 9 bases are a match to TRBD2. V shed 4 bases and J 7 bases; nucleotides not matched to a gene: 8. The CDR3 contains 14 residues. Germline V CDR1 and CDR2: LGHNA, YNFKEQ. CDR3 residues: CASSPREGLREQYF. The CDR3, as DNA: TGTGCCAGCAGCCCGCGGGAGGGCCTAAGGGAGCAGTACTTC.

Many counts were recorded for this clonotype. The CDR3 reads CASSADRGTDTQYF. In DNA, the CDR3 is TGTGCCAGCAGCGCCGACAGGGGGACAGATACGCAGTATTTT. The chain links TRBV7-2 to TRBJ2-3; 9 bases map to TRBD1. Germline V gene data show CDR1 as SGHTA and CDR2 as FQGNSA. The V and J ends lost 5 bases and 3 bases, in that order; junction bases with no gene match: 3. The CDR3 runs to 14 residues.

This chain uses TRBV10-2 with TRBJ2-7; D tentatively fits TRBD1 or TRBD2 (5 bases each). CDR1 WSHSY and CDR2 SAAADI come from the germline V gene. The CDR3 is made up of 18 amino acids. Between the trimmed V and J ends, which lost 0 bases and 1 base, there was a span of 19 bases. CDR3 in DNA: TGCGCCAGCAGTGAGTCGACTTTAATGGGGGAGTATTCCTACGAGCAGTACTTC. It codes for CASSESTLMGEYSYEQYF.

This clonotype was found a few times. One end of the junction fails to match germline, which may point to a read error. This chain connects TRBV20-1 to TRBJ2-7; D is undetermined. From germline, CDR1 is DFQATT and CDR2 SNEGSKA (reference sequence). The CDR3 contains 13 residues. CDR3: CSARGPHSYEQYF. The CDR3 DNA reads as TGCAGTGCCAGAGGACCGCACTCCTACGAGCAGTACTTC.

This chain connects TRBV4-2 to TRBJ2-3, with 9 bases aligning to TRBD1. This CDR3 region has 16 residues. The germline V gene encodes CDR1 LGHNA and CDR2 YNFKEQ. V shed 5 bases, J shed 4 bases, and the junction held 10 bases outside the gene matches. CDR3 sequence reads: CASSFTGTGSADTQYF. CDR3 nucleotides: TGTGCCAGCAGCTTCACCGGGACAGGGAGCGCAGATACGCAGTATTTT.

J is TRBJ2-3 and V is TRBV29-1, with 7 bases lining up with TRBD1. Germline V gene sequence: CDR1 SQVTM, CDR2 ANQGSEA. The CDR3 runs 15 residues. The V segment lost 8 bases and the J segment 3 bases; nucleotides outside the gene matches: 14. Here the CDR3 DNA reads TGCAGCCACCAAGGGGGCAGGGCCGTAACAGATACGCAGTATTTT. It yields the protein CSHQGGRAVTDTQYF.

This clonotype appeared a single time. V gene TRBV7-2 combines with J gene TRBJ2-5; 7 bases fit TRBD2. The CDR3 is 16 residues long. Germline CDR1 SGHTA, CDR2 FQGNSA. With V trimmed by 1 base and J by 4 bases, 9 bases remained unmatched. The DNA of the CDR3 is TGTGCCAGCAGCTTAGGGGGGGGAGTCCGGCGAGAGACCCAGTACTTC. Protein product: CASSLGGGVRRETQYF.

The J gene is TRBJ2-1, the V gene TRBV10-3; tentative D call: TRBD2 (5 bases). CDR1 ENHRY and CDR2 SYGVKD come from the germline V gene. Trimming removed 3 bases from V and 9 bases from J, with 15 bases in between. The CDR3 runs to 14 residues. The CDR3 coding sequence is TGTGCCATCAGTGATAAAACGGGAACGACTGAGCAGTTCTTC. It codes for CAISDKTGTTEQFF.

At least ten counts were recorded for this clonotype. This rearrangement joins TRBV9 to TRBJ2-5; the match to TRBD1 covers 9 bases. Germline CDR1 is SGDLS and CDR2 is YYNGEE. Trimming cost V 5 bases and J 5 bases; bases outside gene matches: 7. The CDR3 is made up of 14 amino acids. For the CDR3, the DNA is TGTGCCAGCAGTGCCCGGACAGGGGAGGAGACCCAGTACTTC. It translates to CASSARTGEETQYF. The complete variable domain, with remaining parts taken from reference TRBV9 and TRBJ2-5, reads DSGVTQTPKHLITATGQRVTLRCSPRSGDLSVYWYQQSLDQGLQFLIQYYNGEERAKGNILERFSAQQFPDLHSELNLSSLELGDSALYFCASSARTGEETQYFGPGTRLLVL.

V and J are TRBV9 and TRBJ2-1, with 9 bases that match TRBD2. The CDR3 is made up of 15 amino acids. V shed 4 bases and J 8 bases; nucleotides not matched to a gene: 10. Germline CDR1 SGDLS, CDR2 YYNGEE. The CDR3 is CASSPAAGGHHEQFF. The CDR3 nucleotides read TGTGCCAGCAGCCCCGCGGCGGGGGGGCATCATGAGCAGTTCTTC.

The chain joins TRBV4-3 to TRBJ2-5; 11 bases map to TRBD2. Germline V gives CDR1 LGHNA, CDR2 YSLEER. V trimming: 4 bases; J trimming: 1 base; junction bases outside the gene matches: 5. The CDR3 is 16 residues long. The CDR3 nucleotides are TGCGCCAGCAGCCCCGGGACTAGCGGATTCCAAGAGACCCAGTACTTC. It specifies CASSPGTSGFQETQYF.

The chain carries TRBV28 and TRBJ1-5; D is ambiguous. The germline V gene encodes CDR1 MDHEN and CDR2 SYDVKM. The V end lost 5 bases, the J end lost 3 bases, and 8 bases lay between the germline ends. CDR3 size: 13 residues. The CDR3: CASSRQINQPQHF. CDR3 in DNA: TGTGCCAGCAGTCGACAAATCAATCAGCCCCAGCATTTT. Looking up the rest from reference TRBV28 and TRBJ1-5 gives the full variable domain: DVKVTQSSRYLVKRTGEKVFLECVQDMDHENMFWYRQDPGLGLRLIYFSYDVKMKEKGDIPEGYSVSREKKERFSLILESASTNQTSMYLCASSRQINQPQHFGDGTRLSIL.

The rearrangement joins TRBV11-1 to TRBJ2-5; D possibly uses TRBD1 or TRBD2 (5 bases each). V was shortened by 6 bases and J by 2 bases, with 16 bases between the two germline ends. In germline, CDR1 is SGHAT, CDR2 FQDESV (reference sequence). The CDR3 totals 15 residues. In DNA form, the CDR3 reads TGTGCCAGCAGACGATCCGGGGCAGCTCAAGAGACCCAGTACTTC. The encoded protein is CASRRSGAAQETQYF.

The chain is built from TRBV6-1 and TRBJ1-4; D not resolved. Germline V gives CDR1 MNHNS, CDR2 SASEGT. Trimming cost V 0 bases and J 5 bases, with 10 bases left between them. CDR3 size: 15 residues. The DNA for the CDR3 is TGTGCCAGCAGTGAAGCAAAGGGAGCGAATGAAAAACTGTTTTTT. Translation gives CASSEAKGANEKLFF.

This clonotype was detected a few times. It may be a read error: a sequence one base away is much more abundant. V and J are TRBV7-8 and TRBJ1-6, with TRBD1 identical over 7 bases. This CDR3 has 12 residues. In germline, CDR1 is SGHVS, CDR2 FQNEAQ. Trimming removed 6 bases from V and 7 bases from J; junction bases left unmatched: 0. The CDR3 DNA reads TGTGCCAGCAGACAGGGGAATTCACCCCTCCACTTT. It codes for CASRQGNSPLHF.

The V call is TRBV14, the J call TRBJ2-3, with 7 bases aligning to TRBD1. Germline V gene sequence: CDR1 SGHDN, CDR2 FVKESK. V trimming: 0 bases; J trimming: 3 bases; junction bases outside the gene matches: 6. There are 16 residues in the CDR3. In nucleotides, the CDR3 is TGTGCCAGCAGCCAAGATCCGACAGGGTTGACAGATACGCAGTATTTT. Its protein product is CASSQDPTGLTDTQYF.

The sample holds one count of this clonotype. The rearrangement links TRBV27 to TRBJ2-3; possible D gene TRBD2, 6 bases. Between the trimmed V and J ends, which lost 7 bases and 3 bases, there was a span of 20 bases. Germline V lookup: CDR1 MNHEY, CDR2 SMNVEV (reference sequence). The CDR3 contains 16 residues. The CDR3 DNA is TGTGCCAGCAACCCCGGAGTGGGGGGAGTGACAGATACGCAGTATTTT. It encodes CASNPGVGGVTDTQYF.

J is TRBJ2-7 and V is TRBV12-3 or TRBV12-4; D might be TRBD2 (6 bases). The V gene lost 2 bases and the J gene lost 1 base, with 9 bases spanning the gap. This CDR3 contains 14 residues. In DNA form, the CDR3 reads TGTGCCAGCAGTTTAAAGGGGAGGTCCTACGAGCAGTACTTC. Residues: CASSLKGRSYEQYF.

This clonotype appeared a single time. The genes are TRBV7-8 and TRBJ2-1; 9 bases fit TRBD1. This CDR3 region has 16 residues. From germline, CDR1 is SGHVS and CDR2 FQNEAQ. The V gene end was trimmed by 6 bases and the J gene end by 6 bases; junction bases not matched to a gene: 12. The CDR3 sequence: CASRPSGTGSPNEQFF. DNA for the CDR3: TGTGCCAGCAGACCCTCCGGGACAGGGTCCCCCAATGAGCAGTTCTTC.

This chain joins TRBV4-3 and TRBJ1-5; D uncertain. Germline assignment: CDR1 LGHNA and CDR2 YSLEER. The V and J ends lost 0 bases and 6 bases respectively, with 6 bases between them. CDR3 length: 13 amino acids. The CDR3 DNA reads as TGCGCCAGCAGCCAAGATAGACGTCAGCCCCAGCATTTT. Amino acid sequence: CASSQDRRQPQHF.

This clonotype was seen a few times. This rearrangement joins TRBV20-1 to TRBJ2-1, with 10 bases aligning to TRBD2. Germline trimming cut 1 base from V and 6 bases from J; bases unmatched to any gene: 9. The CDR3 is made up of 16 amino acids. CDR1 and CDR2 from the germline V gene are DFQATT and SNEGSKA (reference sequence). The CDR3 loop reads CSARGFSGGRGNEQFF. CDR3 DNA: TGCAGTGCTAGAGGCTTTAGCGGGGGGCGGGGCAATGAGCAGTTCTTC.